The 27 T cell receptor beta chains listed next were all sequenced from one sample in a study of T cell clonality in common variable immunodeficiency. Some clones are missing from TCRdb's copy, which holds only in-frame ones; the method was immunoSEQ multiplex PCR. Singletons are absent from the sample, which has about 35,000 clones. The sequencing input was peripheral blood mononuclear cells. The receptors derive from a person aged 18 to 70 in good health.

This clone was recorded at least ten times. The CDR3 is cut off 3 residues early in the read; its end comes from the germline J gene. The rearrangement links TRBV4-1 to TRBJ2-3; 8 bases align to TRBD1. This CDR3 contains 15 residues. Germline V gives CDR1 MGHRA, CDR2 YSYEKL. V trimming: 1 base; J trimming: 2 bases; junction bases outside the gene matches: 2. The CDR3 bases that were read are TGCGCCAGCAGCCAAGGGACAGGGCACACAGATACG. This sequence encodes CASSQGTGHTDT. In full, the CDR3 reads CASSQGTGHTDTQYF.

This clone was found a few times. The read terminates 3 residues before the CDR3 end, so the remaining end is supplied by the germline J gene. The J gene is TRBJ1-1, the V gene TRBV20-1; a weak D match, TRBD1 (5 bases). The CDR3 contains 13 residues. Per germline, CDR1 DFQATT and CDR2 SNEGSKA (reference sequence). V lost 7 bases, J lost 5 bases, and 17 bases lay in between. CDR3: CSDTDGGWTEAFF. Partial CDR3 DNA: TGCAGTGATACGGACGGGGGATGGACTGAA.

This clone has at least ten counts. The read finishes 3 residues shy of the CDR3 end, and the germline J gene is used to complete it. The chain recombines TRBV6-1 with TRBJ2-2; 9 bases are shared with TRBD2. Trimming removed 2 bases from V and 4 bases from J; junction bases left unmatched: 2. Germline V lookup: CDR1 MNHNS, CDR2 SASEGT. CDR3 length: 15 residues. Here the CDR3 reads CASSEFSGSTGELFF. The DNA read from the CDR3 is TGTGCCAGCAGTGAATTTAGCGGGAGCACCGGGGAG.

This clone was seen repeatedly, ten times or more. The CDR3 bases that were read are TGTGCCAGCAGTGAAGCGGGGACAGGTTATGGC. This gives the protein CASSEAGTGYG. The CDR3 as a whole reads CASSEAGTGYGYTF. This chain links TRBV2 with TRBJ1-2, with 8 bases fitting TRBD1. The read is 3 residues too short to cover the CDR3 end, so that end is filled in from the germline J gene. Germline CDR1 SNHLY, CDR2 FYNNEI. This CDR3 spans 14 amino acids. The ends lost 0 bases at V and 5 bases at J; junction bases unmatched: 2.

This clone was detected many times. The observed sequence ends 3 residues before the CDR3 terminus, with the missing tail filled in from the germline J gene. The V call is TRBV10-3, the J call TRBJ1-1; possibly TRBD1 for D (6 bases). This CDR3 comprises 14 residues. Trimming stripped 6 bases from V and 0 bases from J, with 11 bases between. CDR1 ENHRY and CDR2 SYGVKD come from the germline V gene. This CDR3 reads CAIRTGTLNTEAFF. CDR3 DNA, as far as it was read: TGTGCCATCAGAACCGGGACATTGAACACTGAA.

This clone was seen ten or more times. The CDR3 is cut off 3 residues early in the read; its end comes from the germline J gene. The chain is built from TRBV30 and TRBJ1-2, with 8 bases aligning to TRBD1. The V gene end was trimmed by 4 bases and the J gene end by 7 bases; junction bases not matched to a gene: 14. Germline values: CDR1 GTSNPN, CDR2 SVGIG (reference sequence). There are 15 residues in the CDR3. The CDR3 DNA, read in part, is TGTGCCTGGACGCACCCTGGGACAGGCGGAGTTGGC. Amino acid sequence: CAWTHPGTGGVG. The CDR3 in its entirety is CAWTHPGTGGVGYTF. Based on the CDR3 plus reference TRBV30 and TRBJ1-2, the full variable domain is SQTIHQWPATLVQPVGSPLSLECTVEGTSNPNLYWYRQAAGRGLQLLFYSVGIGQISSEVPQNLSASRPQDRQFILSSKKLLLSDSGFYLCAWTHPGTGGVGYTFGSGTRLTVV.

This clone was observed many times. The CDR3: CSAALPRGHNQPQHF. Partial CDR3 DNA: TGCAGTGCCGCCCTGCCCAGGGGGCACAATCAGCCC. V usage is TRBV20-1 and J usage is TRBJ1-5; 8 bases match TRBD1. The CDR3 goes on 3 residues after the read ends, and that part is filled in from the germline J gene. This CDR3 comprises 15 residues. Germline loops: CDR1 DFQATT, CDR2 SNEGSKA (reference sequence). The trim removed 6 bases at V and 3 bases at J, leaving 10 bases unmatched.

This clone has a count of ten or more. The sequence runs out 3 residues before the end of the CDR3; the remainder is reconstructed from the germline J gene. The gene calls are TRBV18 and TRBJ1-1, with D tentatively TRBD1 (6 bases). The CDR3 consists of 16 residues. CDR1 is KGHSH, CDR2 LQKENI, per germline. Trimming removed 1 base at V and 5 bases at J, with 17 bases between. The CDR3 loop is CASSPQYGGGRTEAFF. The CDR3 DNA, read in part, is TGTGCCAGCTCACCACAGTATGGGGGCGGAAGGACTGAA.

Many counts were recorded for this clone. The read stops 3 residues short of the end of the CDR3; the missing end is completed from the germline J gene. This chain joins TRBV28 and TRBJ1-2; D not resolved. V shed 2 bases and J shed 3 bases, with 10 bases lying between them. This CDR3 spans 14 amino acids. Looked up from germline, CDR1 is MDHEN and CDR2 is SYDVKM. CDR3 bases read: TGTGCCAGCAGTTTAGGCCGGGGTTACTATGGC. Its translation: CASSLGRGYYG. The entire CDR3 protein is CASSLGRGYYGYTF.

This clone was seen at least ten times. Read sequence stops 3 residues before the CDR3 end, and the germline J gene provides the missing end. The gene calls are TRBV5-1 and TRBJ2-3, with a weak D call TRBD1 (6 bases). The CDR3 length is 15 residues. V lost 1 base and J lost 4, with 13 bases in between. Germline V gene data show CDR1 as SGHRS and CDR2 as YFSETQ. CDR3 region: CASSLPQGSPDTQYF. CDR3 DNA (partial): TGCGCCAGCAGCTTGCCACAGGGATCGCCAGATACG.

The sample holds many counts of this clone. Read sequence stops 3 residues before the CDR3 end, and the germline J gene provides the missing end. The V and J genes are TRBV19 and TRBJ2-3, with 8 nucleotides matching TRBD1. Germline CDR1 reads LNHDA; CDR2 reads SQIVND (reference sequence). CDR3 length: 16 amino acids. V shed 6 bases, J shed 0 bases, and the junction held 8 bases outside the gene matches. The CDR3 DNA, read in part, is TGTGCCAGTAGCTTATCAGGGGGCCTGAGCACAGATACG. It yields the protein CASSLSGGLSTDT. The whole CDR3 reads CASSLSGGLSTDTQYF.

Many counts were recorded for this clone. The CDR3 DNA, read in part, is TGTGCCAGCAGCTTAGAGGGGACAGGCTATGAA. Its protein product is CASSLEGTGYE. The full-length CDR3 reads as CASSLEGTGYEAFF. This sequence joins TRBV7-9 and TRBJ1-1; 8 nucleotides align to TRBD1. The read stops 3 residues short of the end of the CDR3; the missing end is completed from the germline J gene. Trimming took 1 base from V and 7 from J; bases not matched to a gene: 5. Germline assignment: CDR1 SEHNR and CDR2 FQNEAQ (reference sequence). This CDR3 contains 14 residues.

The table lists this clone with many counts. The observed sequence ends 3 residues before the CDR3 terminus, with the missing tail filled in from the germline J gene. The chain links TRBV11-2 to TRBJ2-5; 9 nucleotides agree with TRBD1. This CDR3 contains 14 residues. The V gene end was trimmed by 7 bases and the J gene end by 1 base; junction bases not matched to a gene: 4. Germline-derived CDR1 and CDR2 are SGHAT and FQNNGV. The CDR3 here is CASTTTGGQETQYF. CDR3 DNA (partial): TGTGCCAGCACTACGACAGGGGGCCAAGAGACC.

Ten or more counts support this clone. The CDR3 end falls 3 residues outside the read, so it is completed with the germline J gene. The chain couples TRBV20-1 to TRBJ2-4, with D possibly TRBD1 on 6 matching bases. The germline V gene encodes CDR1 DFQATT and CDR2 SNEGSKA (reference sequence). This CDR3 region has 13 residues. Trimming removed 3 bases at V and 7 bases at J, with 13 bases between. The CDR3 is CSARGHPENIQYF. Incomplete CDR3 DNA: TGCAGTGCTAGGGGACACCCCGAGAACATT.

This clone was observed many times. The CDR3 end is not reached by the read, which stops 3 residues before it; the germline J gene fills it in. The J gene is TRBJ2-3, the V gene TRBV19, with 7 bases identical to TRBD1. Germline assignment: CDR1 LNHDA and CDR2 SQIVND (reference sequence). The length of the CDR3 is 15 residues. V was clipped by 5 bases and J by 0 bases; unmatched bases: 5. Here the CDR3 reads CASSVTGSSTDTQYF. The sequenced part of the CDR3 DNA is TGTGCCAGTAGTGTGACAGGGTCTAGCACAGATACG. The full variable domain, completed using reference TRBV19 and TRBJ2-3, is DGGITQSPKYLFRKEGQNVTLSCEQNLNHDAMYWYRQDPGQGLRLIYYSQIVNDFQKGDIAEGYSVSREKKESFPLTVTSAQKNPTAFYLCASSVTGSSTDTQYFGPGTRLTVL.

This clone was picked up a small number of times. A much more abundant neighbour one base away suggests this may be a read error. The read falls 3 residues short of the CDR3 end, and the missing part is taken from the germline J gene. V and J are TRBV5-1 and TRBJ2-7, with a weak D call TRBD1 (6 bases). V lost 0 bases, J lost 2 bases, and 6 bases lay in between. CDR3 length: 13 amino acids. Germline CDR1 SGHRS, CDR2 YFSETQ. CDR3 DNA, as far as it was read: TGCGCCAGCAGCTTGGACAGGGCCTACGAG. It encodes CASSLDRAYE. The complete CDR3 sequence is CASSLDRAYEQYF.

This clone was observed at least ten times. CDR3 bases read: TGTGCCAGCAGTTTGTCGGGGGATAGGTACGAG. This sequence encodes CASSLSGDRYE. The CDR3 in its entirety is CASSLSGDRYEQYF. The chain links TRBV12-3 or TRBV12-4 to TRBJ2-7; maybe TRBD2 (6 bases). Read data end 3 residues before the CDR3 end; the end is taken from the germline J gene. The length of the CDR3 is 14 residues. With 3 bases removed from V and 4 bases from J, the gap between germline ends came to 13 bases.

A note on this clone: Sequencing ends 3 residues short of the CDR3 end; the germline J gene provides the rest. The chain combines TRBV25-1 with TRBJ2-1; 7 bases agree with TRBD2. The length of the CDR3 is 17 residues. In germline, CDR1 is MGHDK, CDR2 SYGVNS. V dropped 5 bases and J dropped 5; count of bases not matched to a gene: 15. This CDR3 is CASSLGGGPLYDNEQFF. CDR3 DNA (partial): TGTGCCAGCAGTCTCGGGGGAGGGCCTCTATATGACAATGAG.

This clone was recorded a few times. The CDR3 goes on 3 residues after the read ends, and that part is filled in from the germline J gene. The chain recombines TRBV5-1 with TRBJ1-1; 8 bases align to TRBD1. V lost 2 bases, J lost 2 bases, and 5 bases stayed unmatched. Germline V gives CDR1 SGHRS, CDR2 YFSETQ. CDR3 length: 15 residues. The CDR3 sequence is CASSLAGGPNTEAFF. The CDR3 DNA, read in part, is TGCGCCAGCAGCTTAGCAGGGGGCCCTAACACTGAA.

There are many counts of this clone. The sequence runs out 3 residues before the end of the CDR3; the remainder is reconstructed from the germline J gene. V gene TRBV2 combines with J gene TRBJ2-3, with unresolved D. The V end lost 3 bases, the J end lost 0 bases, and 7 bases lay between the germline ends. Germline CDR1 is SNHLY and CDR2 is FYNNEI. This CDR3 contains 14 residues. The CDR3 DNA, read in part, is TGTGCCAGCAGTGACAGACTGAGCACAGATACG. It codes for CASSDRLSTDT. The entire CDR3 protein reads CASSDRLSTDTQYF.

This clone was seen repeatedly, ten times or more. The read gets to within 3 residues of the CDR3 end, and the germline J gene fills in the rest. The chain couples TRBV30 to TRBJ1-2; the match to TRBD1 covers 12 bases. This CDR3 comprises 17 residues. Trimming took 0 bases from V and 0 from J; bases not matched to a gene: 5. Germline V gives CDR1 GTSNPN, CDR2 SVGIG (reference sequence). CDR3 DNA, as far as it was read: TGTGCCTGGAGTGTATCGGGACAGGGGGCCACTAACTATGGC. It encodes CAWSVSGQGATNYG. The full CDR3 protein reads CAWSVSGQGATNYGYTF.

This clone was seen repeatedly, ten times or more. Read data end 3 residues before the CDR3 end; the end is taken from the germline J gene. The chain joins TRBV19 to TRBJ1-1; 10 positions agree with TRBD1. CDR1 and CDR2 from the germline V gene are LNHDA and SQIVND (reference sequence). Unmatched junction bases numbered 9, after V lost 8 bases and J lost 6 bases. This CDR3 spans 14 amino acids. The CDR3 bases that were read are TGTGCCAGTTGCCTGACAGGGGGCAGCGCTGAA. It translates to CASCLTGGSAE. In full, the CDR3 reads CASCLTGGSAEAFF.

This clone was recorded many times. The CDR3 spells CASSTGSYEQYF. The sequenced CDR3 bases are TGTGCCAGCAGCACCGGGTCCTACGAG. The rearrangement uses TRBV7-8 and TRBJ2-7, with no clear D. The read is 3 residues too short to cover the CDR3 end, so that end is filled in from the germline J gene. The CDR3 is 12 residues long. Trimming took off 5 bases at V and 1 base at J, with 6 bases between the two ends. Germline V gene data show CDR1 as SGHVS and CDR2 as FQNEAQ.

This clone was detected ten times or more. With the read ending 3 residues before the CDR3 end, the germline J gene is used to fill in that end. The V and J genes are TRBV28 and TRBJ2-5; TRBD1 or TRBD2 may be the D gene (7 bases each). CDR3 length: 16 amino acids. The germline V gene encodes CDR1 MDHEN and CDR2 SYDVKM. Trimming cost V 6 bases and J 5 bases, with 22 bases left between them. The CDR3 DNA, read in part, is TGTGCCAGCAGCAAAGGGGGGACAGCGGGACGGGAGACC. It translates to CASSKGGTAGRET. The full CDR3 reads CASSKGGTAGRETQYF.

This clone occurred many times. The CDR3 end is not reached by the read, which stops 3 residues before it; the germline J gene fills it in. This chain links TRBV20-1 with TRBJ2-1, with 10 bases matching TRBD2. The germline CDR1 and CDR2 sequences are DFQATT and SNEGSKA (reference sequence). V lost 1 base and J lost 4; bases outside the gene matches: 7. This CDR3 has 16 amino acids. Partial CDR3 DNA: TGCAGTGCTAGAGTCCCCACTAGCGGGAAGTACAATGAG. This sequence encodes CSARVPTSGKYNE. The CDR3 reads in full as CSARVPTSGKYNEQFF.

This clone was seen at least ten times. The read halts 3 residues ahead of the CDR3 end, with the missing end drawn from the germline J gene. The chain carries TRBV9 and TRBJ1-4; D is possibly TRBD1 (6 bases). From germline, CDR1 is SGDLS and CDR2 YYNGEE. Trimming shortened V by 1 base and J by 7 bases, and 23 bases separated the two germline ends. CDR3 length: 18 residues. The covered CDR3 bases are TGTGCCAGCAGCGTATCCCAACAGGGTCGGGGGGCGCGTGAAAAA. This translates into CASSVSQQGRGAREK. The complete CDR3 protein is CASSVSQQGRGAREKLFF.

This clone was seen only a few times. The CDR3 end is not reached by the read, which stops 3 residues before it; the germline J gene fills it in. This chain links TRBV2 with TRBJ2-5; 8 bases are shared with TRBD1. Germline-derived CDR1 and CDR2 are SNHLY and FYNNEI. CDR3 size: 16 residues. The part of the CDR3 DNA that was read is TGTGCCAGCAGTAATTCAGGGGGCAGTAGCACAGATACC. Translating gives CASSNSGGSSTDT. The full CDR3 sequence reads CASSNSGGSSTDTQYF.